This TCR beta chain was recorded in a study of blood T cell repertoires in COVID-19. Whole-study context: There were acute and convalescent COVID-19 samples, and they came from the United States, Italy and Spain. In each case, the material was cDNA or gDNA derived from T cells, B-cell-depleted T cells, or PBMCs.

V shed 7 bases and J 6 bases; nucleotides not matched to a gene: 6. Germline CDR1 reads LGHNT; CDR2 reads FRNRAP. The CDR3 is 13 residues long. Authors' methods: Estimation of nucleated cell counts was performed using reference gene primer amplification. Method: immunoSEQ multiplex PCR; TCRdb's copy keeps in-frame clones and lacks some. Clone size and V and J calls were adopted from that table, with D and trimming inferred from the DNA. The repertoire includes about 310,000 clones, roughly 87% of them detected once, and 1% sits in the top ten. The chain employs TRBV12-5 and TRBJ1-5; TRBD1 agrees at 7 bases. This TCR was recovered from a man aged 45-60 years with active or convalescent COVID-19. The sample comprised peripheral blood. In DNA, the CDR3 is TGTGCTAGTGCCGGGACAGAAGGTCAGCCCCAGCATTTT. Amino acid sequence: CASAGTEGQPQHF.